Below, one T cell receptor (beta chain) is given with its context. This table comes from immunoSEQ multiplex PCR, and its TCRdb copy is limited to in-frame clones, with some not included. The sample gives some 190,000 clones, around nine tenths of which show up once; around 1.5% is in the top ten. These data originate in a study of blood T cell repertoires in COVID-19. Trimming stripped 6 bases from V and 5 bases from J, with 11 bases between. The CDR3 is 12 amino acids. Germline V gene lookup returns CDR1 MDHEN and CDR2 SYDVKM. Sequenced: peripheral blood. The receptor's source is a man in his late teens or twenties with active or convalescent COVID-19. The chain carries TRBV28 and TRBJ2-7; D is uncertain. CDR3 residues: CASSPSPHEQYF. The CDR3 nucleotides read TGTGCCAGCAGCCCCTCCCCCCACGAGCAGTACTTC.